Below are 14 T cell receptor beta chains sequenced from a single sample in a study of blood T cell repertoires in COVID-19. Only in-frame clones appear in the TCRdb table, and some are missing; sequencing was by immunoSEQ multiplex PCR. Of 55,000 to 60,000 clones listed, less than 85% are singletons. Sequencing used peripheral blood. The source of these receptors is a man between 70 and 80 years old with active COVID-19.

The chain combines TRBV30 with TRBJ1-1; D is unclear. The CDR3 extends over 13 amino acids. Per the germline V gene, CDR1 is GTSNPN and CDR2 is SVGIG (reference sequence). The germline V and J ends were trimmed by 5 bases and 1 base, with 11 bases remaining between them. The DNA of the CDR3 is TGTGCCTGGTCCCGACAATCGAACACTGAAGCTTTCTTT. Translated: CAWSRQSNTEAFF. Complete variable domain (other parts from reference TRBV30 and TRBJ1-1): SQTIHQWPATLVQPVGSPLSLECTVEGTSNPNLYWYRQAAGRGLQLLFYSVGIGQISSEVPQNLSASRPQDRQFILSSKKLLLSDSGFYLCAWSRQSNTEAFFGQGTRLTVV.

This chain joins TRBV9 and TRBJ2-7; 11 bases are shared with TRBD2. The CDR3 runs 14 residues. With V trimmed by 4 bases and J by 6 bases, 6 bases remained unmatched. From germline, CDR1 is SGDLS and CDR2 YYNGEE. The CDR3 nucleotides read TGTGCCAGCAGCCGGGGTCTAGCGGGAGGCGAGCAGTACTTC. Translation gives CASSRGLAGGEQYF.

The chain carries TRBV5-8 and TRBJ2-4, with TRBD1 matching 7 bases. Germline V CDR1 and CDR2: SGHTS, YDEGEE. V was pared by 5 bases and J by 8 bases, with 10 bases of the junction left unmatched. The CDR3 is 14 residues long. The CDR3 protein is CASSLGQASDIQYF. For the CDR3, the DNA is TGTGCCAGCAGTCTTGGACAGGCCAGCGACATTCAGTACTTC.

The V and J genes are TRBV28 and TRBJ1-2, with D possibly TRBD1 on 5 matching bases. CDR3 length: 10 amino acids. Trimming left V 9 bases short and J 8 bases short, with 10 bases between. The germline V gene encodes CDR1 MDHEN and CDR2 SYDVKM. CDR3 loop: CASSGQGYTF. The CDR3 nucleotides are TGTGCCAGTTCAGGGCAGGGCTACACCTTC.

This clone showed up just once. The chain couples TRBV19 to TRBJ1-5; TRBD1 might be the D (5 bases). Trimming removed 6 bases at V and 1 base at J, with 16 bases between. The CDR3 consists of 16 residues. The germline V gene has CDR1 LNHDA and CDR2 SQIVND (reference sequence). The CDR3 sequence: CASRGILRGSNQPQHF. As DNA, the CDR3 is TGTGCCAGTAGGGGGATCCTAAGGGGAAGCAATCAGCCCCAGCATTTT.

The chain is built from TRBV24-1 and TRBJ2-5, with D possibly TRBD1 on 6 matching bases. The CDR3 runs 13 residues. Trimming cost V 9 bases and J 2 bases, with 12 bases left between them. Germline CDR1 reads KGHDR; CDR2 reads SFDVKD. DNA for the CDR3: TGTGCCACCCGACAGGTCCTACAAGAGACCCAGTACTTC. This gives the protein CATRQVLQETQYF.

The chain employs TRBV7-2 and TRBJ1-5; D gene ambiguous. Trimming took off 1 base at V and 6 bases at J, with 7 bases between the two ends. This CDR3 contains 13 residues. Germline V gene sequence: CDR1 SGHTA, CDR2 FQGNSA. Written as DNA, the CDR3 is TGTGCCAGCAGCTTAGTGCGGGGTCAGCCCCAGCATTTT. The encoded protein is CASSLVRGQPQHF. Full variable domain (rest looked up from reference TRBV7-2 and TRBJ1-5): GAGVSQSPSNKVTEKGKDVELRCDPISGHTALYWYRQSLGQGLEFLIYFQGNSAPDKSGLPSDRFSAERTGGSVSTLTIQRTQQEDSAVYLCASSLVRGQPQHFGDGTRLSIL.

The chain has TRBV6-2 or TRBV6-3 and TRBJ2-4, with a possible D match to TRBD1 (6 bases). The CDR3 length is 16 residues. The V and J ends lost 5 bases and 0 bases respectively, with 14 bases between them. CDR1 MNHEY and CDR2 SVGEGT come from the germline V gene. The CDR3 loop is CASSAQGKLAKNIQYF. CDR3 nucleotide sequence: TGTGCCAGCAGTGCACAGGGAAAGTTAGCCAAAAACATTCAGTACTTC.

V gene TRBV7-8 combines with J gene TRBJ1-1; weak D call: TRBD1 (6 bases). Germline V gene data show CDR1 as SGHVS and CDR2 as FQNEAQ. CDR3 length equals 15 residues. V lost 4 bases to trimming and J lost 1 base, with 13 bases between them. The CDR3 nucleotides read TGTGCCAGCAGCTCGAGGGCAGGGGAGAACACTGAAGCTTTCTTT. Protein: CASSSRAGENTEAFF.

This clone appeared a single time. The V and J genes are TRBV6-2 or TRBV6-3 and TRBJ1-5; TRBD1 matches at 11 bases. CDR1 and CDR2 (germline): MNHEY, SVGEGT. There are 15 residues in the CDR3. After removal of 4 bases from V and 11 bases from J, the junction contained 10 bases not matched to a gene. The CDR3 sequence: CASSSSGTGGRSQHF. As DNA, the CDR3 is TGTGCCAGCAGTTCATCCGGGACAGGGGGAAGGTCCCAGCATTTT.

Written as DNA, the CDR3 is TGTGCCACCCTCAGTGGGGGCGGGAACACTGAAGCTTTCTTT. This codes for CATLSGGGNTEAFF. This chain links TRBV19 with TRBJ1-1, with D perhaps matching TRBD1 (6 bases). Germline V lookup: CDR1 LNHDA, CDR2 SQIVND (reference sequence). This CDR3 has 14 amino acids. The V end was cut by 10 bases, the J end by 1 base, with 16 bases between.

V is TRBV7-8 and J is TRBJ2-7, with TRBD1 matching 7 bases. Germline-derived CDR1 and CDR2 are SGHVS and FQNEAQ. With 5 bases clipped from V and 10 bases from J, the junction kept 8 bases outside the gene matches. CDR3 length: 12 amino acids. The chain's CDR3 is CASSRYDREQYF. CDR3 nucleotides: TGTGCCAGCAGCCGGTACGACAGGGAACAGTACTTC.

The chain recombines TRBV30 with TRBJ2-7; TRBD1 matches 8 bases. With 2 bases clipped from V and 7 bases from J, the junction kept 4 bases outside the gene matches. The CDR3 extends over 12 amino acids. Germline loops: CDR1 GTSNPN, CDR2 SVGIG (reference sequence). Here the CDR3 reads CAWSPTGGEQYF. DNA for the CDR3: TGTGCCTGGAGTCCAACAGGGGGAGAGCAGTACTTC.

The gene calls are TRBV27 and TRBJ2-7, with TRBD1 matching 8 bases. Germline V gene data show CDR1 as MNHEY and CDR2 as SMNVEV (reference sequence). V shed 1 base and J 6 bases; nucleotides not matched to a gene: 5. This CDR3 is built from 14 residues. CDR3 coding DNA: TGTGCCAGCAGTTTATACCGGACAGGGACCGAGCAGTACTTC. The encoded protein is CASSLYRTGTEQYF.